Following are 27 T cell receptor beta chains from one sample sequenced in a study of early T cells in non-severe SARS-CoV-2 infection. One entry per CDR3 protein results from TCRdb running MiXCR on the 5' RACE reads. The sample gives tens of thousands of distinct CDR3 sequences, 4.5% to 7.5% of which show up once; 7.6% is in the top ten. Specimen: whole blood. The receptors stem from an adult who was a healthcare worker with PCR-confirmed SARS-CoV-2 infection or an uninfected control (not recorded which).

The chain is built from TRBV6-1 and TRBJ2-2, with no clear D. CDR3 size: 14 residues. V dropped 4 bases and J dropped 0 bases, with 6 bases sitting between them. Germline CDR1 and CDR2: MNHNS and SASEGT. The CDR3 is CASSGVTNTGELFF. In DNA, the CDR3 is TGTGCCAGCAGTGGTGTAACGAACACCGGGGAGCTGTTTTTT.

This clonotype occurred many times. The chain carries TRBV7-3 and TRBJ2-5; TRBD2 might be the D (6 bases). The CDR3 consists of 14 residues. Germline lookup yields CDR1 SGHTA and CDR2 FQGTGA. V lost 5 bases, J lost 1 base, and 11 bases lay in between. The CDR3 nucleotides are TGTGCCAGCAGCCCCAGGAGGGGCCAAGAGACCCAGTACTTC. It translates to CASSPRRGQETQYF.

The chain is built from TRBV10-3 and TRBJ1-1; D possibly corresponds to TRBD1 (5 bases). V was trimmed by 7 bases and J by 1 base, leaving 7 bases between them. Germline V lookup: CDR1 ENHRY, CDR2 SYGVKD. This CDR3 is 12 amino acids long. In DNA, the CDR3 is TGTGCCATCACGCAGGGGAACACTGAAGCTTTCTTT. Residues: CAITQGNTEAFF.

This clonotype was recorded at least ten times. The V and J genes are TRBV5-5 and TRBJ2-7; D gene ambiguous. Trimming removed 1 base from V and 5 bases from J, with 22 bases in between. The germline V gene encodes CDR1 SGHKS and CDR2 YYEKEE (reference sequence). This CDR3 region has 17 residues. The CDR3 DNA is TGTGCCAGCAGCTTGTTGGCCGGAGACGCTCGTTTGGACGAGCAGTACTTC. It specifies CASSLLAGDARLDEQYF.

Many counts were recorded for this clonotype. The gene calls are TRBV19 and TRBJ2-1, with unresolved D. The germline gives CDR1 LNHDA, CDR2 SQIVND (reference sequence). The CDR3 loop spans 15 amino acids. Trimming cost V 3 bases and J 0 bases, with 9 bases left between them. In nucleotides, the CDR3 is TGTGCCAGTAGTATGTCAACGAGCTCCTACAATGAGCAGTTCTTC. This codes for CASSMSTSSYNEQFF.

In its sample, this clonotype was seen many times. The V gene is TRBV20-1, the J gene TRBJ2-6, with D perhaps matching TRBD1 or TRBD2 (5 bases each). The CDR3 is made up of 15 amino acids. Germline lookup yields CDR1 DFQATT and CDR2 SNEGSKA (reference sequence). V gave up 5 bases and J gave up 4 bases, with 15 bases separating them. CDR3 bases: TGCAGTGCTTCTGGGACGGAGGTGGGGGCCAACGTCCTGACTTTC. Translating gives CSASGTEVGANVLTF.

This clonotype was detected many times. The genes are TRBV29-1 and TRBJ2-7, with D perhaps TRBD1 (6 bases). Germline CDR1 reads SQVTM; CDR2 reads ANQGSEA. This CDR3 contains 12 residues. Between the trimmed V and J ends, which lost 6 bases and 3 bases, there was a span of 12 bases. The DNA of the CDR3 is TGCAGCGTGTCGACAGGTCACTACGAGCAGTACTTC. Translated: CSVSTGHYEQYF.

This clonotype was recorded many times. V usage is TRBV6-5 and J usage is TRBJ1-1; no clear D gene. The germline gives CDR1 MNHEY, CDR2 SVGAGI. V was clipped by 3 bases and J by 4 bases, with 12 bases between them. This CDR3 is built from 14 residues. The CDR3 DNA is TGTGCCAGCAGTTATCGAGGGCGGGGCACTGAAGCTTTCTTT. It encodes CASSYRGRGTEAFF.

The sample holds many counts of this clonotype. The rearrangement joins TRBV12-3 or TRBV12-4 to TRBJ1-4; 9 bases map to TRBD1. The CDR3 runs to 15 residues. V shed 5 bases and J 8 bases; nucleotides not matched to a gene: 9. The CDR3 region is CASSPGTGLSEKLFF. CDR3 DNA: TGTGCCAGCAGTCCCGGGACAGGGCTTAGCGAAAAACTGTTTTTT.

This clonotype has at least ten counts. The rearrangement links TRBV5-1 to TRBJ1-2, with 8 bases matching TRBD1. The V segment lost 0 bases and the J segment 8 bases; nucleotides outside the gene matches: 15. This CDR3 has 17 amino acids. From germline, CDR1 is SGHRS and CDR2 YFSETQ. CDR3 coding DNA: TGCGCCAGCAGCTTGGGTTCGGTTCAGGGGGCGAAATTCGGCTACACCTTC. This gives the protein CASSLGSVQGAKFGYTF.

Note on this clonotype: The junction and the germline gene differ at one end; a read error may be behind it. The chain combines TRBV6-2 or TRBV6-3 with TRBJ2-6, with D possibly being TRBD1 or TRBD2 (6 bases each). Germline lookup yields CDR1 MNHEY and CDR2 SVGEGT. This CDR3 is 15 amino acids long. CDR3 coding DNA: TGTGCCAGCAGCCACACAGGGACTGGGGCCAACGCCCTGACTTTC. Its protein product is CASSHTGTGANALTF.

This clonotype was detected many times. The CDR3 here is CASSHGTRAYEQYF. CDR3 DNA: TGCGCCAGCAGCCATGGGACTAGGGCCTACGAGCAGTACTTC. The gene calls are TRBV4-1 and TRBJ2-7, with 8 bases aligning to TRBD2. The CDR3 extends over 14 amino acids. Germline loops: CDR1 MGHRA, CDR2 YSYEKL. J lost 2 bases, V lost 3 bases, and 3 bases had no gene match.

This clonotype was recorded many times. The rearrangement uses TRBV4-1 and TRBJ1-2; 7 nucleotides align to TRBD1. The CDR3 is 18 amino acids. The germline gives CDR1 MGHRA, CDR2 YSYEKL. V lost 3 bases to trimming and J lost 7 bases; unmatched junction nucleotides: 20. The CDR3 protein is CASSQPVGTAEGSSGYTF. CDR3 in DNA: TGCGCCAGCAGCCAGCCGGTCGGGACAGCTGAAGGTTCGAGTGGCTACACCTTC.

Only a few counts were recorded for this clonotype. The genes are TRBV7-9 and TRBJ2-1; no reliable D call. With 2 bases removed from V and 5 bases from J, the gap between germline ends came to 7 bases. Germline CDR1 is SEHNR and CDR2 is FQNEAQ (reference sequence). The CDR3 totals 13 residues. CDR3 sequence reads: CASSLNADNEQFF. The CDR3 bases are TGTGCCAGCAGCTTAAATGCGGACAATGAGCAGTTCTTC.

This clonotype was picked up many times. The V call is TRBV6-5, the J call TRBJ2-2; D uncertain. CDR3 length: 14 residues. Germline V gene sequence: CDR1 MNHEY, CDR2 SVGAGI. V was pared by 7 bases and J by 1 base, with 10 bases between. The CDR3 here is CASTSTVNTGELFF. The CDR3 nucleotides read TGTGCCAGCACCAGCACGGTGAACACCGGGGAGCTGTTTTTT.

There are a few counts of this clonotype. This chain uses TRBV7-9 with TRBJ2-6; 7 nucleotides match TRBD1. The V gene's germline CDR1 is SEHNR and CDR2 FQNEAQ (reference sequence). Germline trimming cut 5 bases from V and 4 bases from J; bases unmatched to any gene: 17. The CDR3 consists of 19 residues. The CDR3 spells CASSPGPQGLPSGANVLTF. CDR3 coding DNA: TGTGCCAGCAGCCCAGGTCCACAGGGGCTCCCTTCGGGGGCCAACGTCCTGACTTTC.

At least ten counts were recorded for this clonotype. V gene TRBV4-3 combines with J gene TRBJ2-1; perhaps TRBD1 as D (6 bases). Trimming left V 3 bases short and J 5 bases short, with 11 bases between. CDR1 is LGHNA, CDR2 YSLEER, per germline. The CDR3 length is 14 residues. CDR3 amino acids: CASSQVRTDNEQFF. Here the CDR3 DNA reads TGCGCCAGCAGCCAGGTCCGGACAGACAATGAGCAGTTCTTC.

This clonotype was detected many times. The chain links TRBV7-6 to TRBJ2-2; unclear D gene. Germline V gives CDR1 SGHVS, CDR2 FNYEAQ. The CDR3 runs 16 residues. Between the trimmed V and J ends, which lost 0 bases and 1 base, there was a span of 9 bases. CDR3 loop: CASSLARKENTGELFF. As DNA, the CDR3 is TGTGCCAGCAGCTTAGCGCGTAAAGAGAACACCGGGGAGCTGTTTTTT. Using reference TRBV7-6 and TRBJ2-2 for the parts outside the CDR3, the full variable domain is GAGVSQSPRYKVTKRGQDVALRCDPISGHVSLYWYRQALGQGPEFLTYFNYEAQQDKSGLPNDRFSAERPEGSISTLTIQRTEQRDSAMYRCASSLARKENTGELFFGEGSRLTVL.

This clonotype was counted at least ten times. The chain joins TRBV7-2 to TRBJ2-3; D not resolved. V shed 2 bases and J shed 10 bases, with 10 bases lying between them. This CDR3 contains 12 residues. CDR1 SGHTA and CDR2 FQGNSA come from the germline V gene. In DNA, the CDR3 is TGTGCCAGCAGCTTACTACGGGCACCGCAGTATTTT. Translating gives CASSLLRAPQYF. Filled out from reference TRBV7-2 and TRBJ2-3, the complete variable domain reads GAGVSQSPSNKVTEKGKDVELRCDPISGHTALYWYRQSLGQGLEFLIYFQGNSAPDKSGLPSDRFSAERTGGSVSTLTIQRTQQEDSAVYLCASSLLRAPQYFGPGTRLTVL.

At least ten counts were recorded for this clonotype. The V gene is TRBV7-9, the J gene TRBJ2-4, with 7 bases matching TRBD2. With 2 bases clipped from V and 7 bases from J, the junction kept 5 bases outside the gene matches. The CDR3 length is 14 residues. CDR1 is SEHNR and CDR2 is FQNEAQ in the germline V gene (reference sequence). The CDR3 region has the DNA TGTGCCAGCAGCTTAACCCGGGAGGTTAACATTCAGTACTTC. It yields the protein CASSLTREVNIQYF.

In this sample, this clonotype turned up a few times. This chain connects TRBV7-2 to TRBJ2-1; 8 bases agree with TRBD2. After removal of 6 bases from V and 3 bases from J, the junction contained 10 bases not matched to a gene. This CDR3 has 16 amino acids. In germline, CDR1 is SGHTA, CDR2 FQGNSA. DNA for the CDR3: TGTGCCAGCAGTTGGACCGGGACTAGTCTCTACAATGAGCAGTTCTTC. Protein sequence: CASSWTGTSLYNEQFF.

In its sample, this clonotype was seen a few times. V usage is TRBV27 and J usage is TRBJ1-1; 7 bases are a match to TRBD1. Germline-derived CDR1 and CDR2 are MNHEY and SMNVEV (reference sequence). The CDR3 covers 14 residues. V trimming: 3 bases; J trimming: 2 bases; junction bases outside the gene matches: 3. This chain's CDR3 is CASSFGTENTEAFF. The CDR3 DNA follows: TGTGCCAGCAGTTTCGGGACAGAAAACACTGAAGCTTTCTTT.

This clonotype was found a few times. A much larger clonotype is one base distant, so this may be a read error. CDR3 protein: CASSFNGAKNIQYF. For the CDR3, the DNA is TGTGCCAGCAGTTTCAACGGGGCCAAAAACATTCAGTACTTC. The genes are TRBV6-2 or TRBV6-3 and TRBJ2-4; D gene uncertain. Germline V gives CDR1 MNHEY, CDR2 SVGEGT. V shed 4 bases and J shed 1 base, with 8 bases lying between them. The CDR3 sequence is 14 residues long.

This clonotype was observed at least ten times. J is TRBJ2-5 and V is TRBV2; D is perhaps TRBD2 (5 bases). Germline loops: CDR1 SNHLY, CDR2 FYNNEI. V was trimmed by 7 bases and J by 1 base, leaving 10 bases between them. The CDR3 contains 13 residues. The CDR3 reads CASNSGFQETQYF. The DNA for the CDR3 is TGTGCCAGCAACAGCGGCTTCCAAGAGACCCAGTACTTC.

This clonotype was recorded many times. The chain employs TRBV5-4 and TRBJ2-5, with TRBD1 identical over 8 bases. CDR1 SGHNT and CDR2 YYREEE come from the germline V gene (reference sequence). J lost 2 bases, V lost 3 bases, and 3 bases had no gene match. The CDR3 loop spans 14 amino acids. The CDR3 loop is CASSSYRGQETQYF. The CDR3 DNA reads TGTGCCAGCAGCTCTTACAGGGGGCAAGAGACCCAGTACTTC.

This clonotype was counted many times. The V and J genes are TRBV29-1 and TRBJ1-1, with 8 bases matching TRBD1. The germline V gene has CDR1 SQVTM and CDR2 ANQGSEA. The CDR3 is 12 amino acids. The V segment lost 7 bases and the J segment 0 bases; nucleotides outside the gene matches: 1. DNA of the CDR3: TGCAGCGCCAGGGGGCTGAACACTGAAGCTTTCTTT. Amino acids: CSARGLNTEAFF.

The rearrangement joins TRBV5-1 to TRBJ2-7; D tentatively reads TRBD1 or TRBD2 (6 bases each). The V end was cut by 4 bases, the J end by 3 bases, with 14 bases between. Looked up from germline, CDR1 is SGHRS and CDR2 is YFSETQ. The CDR3 has 14 amino acids. The CDR3 region has the DNA TGCGCCAGCAGCCAAATAGGGGGGAACTACGAGCAGTACTTC. Its protein is CASSQIGGNYEQYF. Together with reference TRBV5-1 and TRBJ2-7, the CDR3 gives the full variable domain: KAGVTQTPRYLIKTRGQQVTLSCSPISGHRSVSWYQQTPGQGLQFLFEYFSETQRNKGNFPGRFSGRQFSNSRSEMNVSTLELGDSALYLCASSQIGGNYEQYFGPGTRLTVT.